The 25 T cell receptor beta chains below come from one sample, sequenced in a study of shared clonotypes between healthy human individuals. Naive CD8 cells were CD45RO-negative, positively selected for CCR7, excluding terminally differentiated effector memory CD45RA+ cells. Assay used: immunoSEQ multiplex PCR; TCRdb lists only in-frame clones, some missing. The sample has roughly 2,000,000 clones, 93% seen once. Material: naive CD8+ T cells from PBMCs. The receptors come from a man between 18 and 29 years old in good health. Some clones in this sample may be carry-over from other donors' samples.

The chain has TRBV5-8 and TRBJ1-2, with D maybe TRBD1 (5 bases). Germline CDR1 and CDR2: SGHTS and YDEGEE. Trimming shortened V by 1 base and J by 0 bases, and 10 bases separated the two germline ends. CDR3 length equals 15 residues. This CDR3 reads CASSLRVRANYGYTF. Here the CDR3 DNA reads TGTGCCAGCAGCTTGAGAGTCAGGGCTAACTATGGCTACACCTTC.

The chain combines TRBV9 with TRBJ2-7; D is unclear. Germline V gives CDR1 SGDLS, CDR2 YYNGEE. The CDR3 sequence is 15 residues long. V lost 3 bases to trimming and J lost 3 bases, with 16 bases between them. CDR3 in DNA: TGTGCCAGCAGCGCCGGGTTCGAGGAGAGCTACGAGCAGTACTTC. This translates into CASSAGFEESYEQYF.

CDR3 residues: CASSPSPGLAGEETQYF. The CDR3 DNA reads TGTGCCAGCTCACCGTCGCCGGGACTAGCGGGAGAAGAGACCCAGTACTTC. The rearrangement uses TRBV18 and TRBJ2-5; 14 positions agree with TRBD2. CDR1 and CDR2 from the germline V gene are KGHSH and LQKENI. J was trimmed by 3 bases and V by 3 bases; bases with no gene match: 6. The CDR3 has 17 amino acids.

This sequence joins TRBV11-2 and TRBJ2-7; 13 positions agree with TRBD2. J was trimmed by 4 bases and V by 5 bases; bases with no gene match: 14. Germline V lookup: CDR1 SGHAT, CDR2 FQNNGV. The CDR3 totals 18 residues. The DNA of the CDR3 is TGTGCCAGCAGCAGGACTAGCGGGGGCCTTTGGATTGGATACGAGCAGTACTTC. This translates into CASSRTSGGLWIGYEQYF. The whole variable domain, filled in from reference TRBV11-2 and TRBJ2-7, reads EAGVAQSPRYKIIEKRQSVAFWCNPISGHATLYWYQQILGQGPKLLIQFQNNGVVDDSQLPKDRFSAERLKGVDSTLKIQPAKLEDSAVYLCASSRTSGGLWIGYEQYFGPGTRLTVT.

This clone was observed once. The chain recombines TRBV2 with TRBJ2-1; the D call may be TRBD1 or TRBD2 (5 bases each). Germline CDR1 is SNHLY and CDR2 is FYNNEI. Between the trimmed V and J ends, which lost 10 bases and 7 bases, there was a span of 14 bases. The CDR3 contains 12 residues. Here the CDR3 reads CATGTLGNEQFF. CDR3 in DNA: TGTGCCACAGGGACCCTTGGGAATGAGCAGTTCTTC.

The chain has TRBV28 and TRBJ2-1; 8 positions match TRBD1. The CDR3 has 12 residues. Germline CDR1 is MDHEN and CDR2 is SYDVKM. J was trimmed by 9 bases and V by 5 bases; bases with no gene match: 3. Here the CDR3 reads CASSAGTGEQFF. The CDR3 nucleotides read TGTGCCAGCAGTGCCGGGACAGGTGAGCAGTTCTTC.

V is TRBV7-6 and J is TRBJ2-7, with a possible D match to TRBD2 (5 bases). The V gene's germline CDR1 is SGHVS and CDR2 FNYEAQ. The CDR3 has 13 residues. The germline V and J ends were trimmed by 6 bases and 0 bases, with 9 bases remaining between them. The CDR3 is CASSSGVSYEQYF. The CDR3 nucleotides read TGTGCCAGCAGTTCCGGGGTCTCCTACGAGCAGTACTTC.

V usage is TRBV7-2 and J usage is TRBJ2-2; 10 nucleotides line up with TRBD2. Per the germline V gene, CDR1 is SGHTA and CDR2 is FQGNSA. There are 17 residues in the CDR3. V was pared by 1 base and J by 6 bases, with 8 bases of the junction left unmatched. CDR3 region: CASSLDGLAGEAGELFF. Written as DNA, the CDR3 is TGTGCCAGCAGCTTAGATGGCCTAGCGGGAGAAGCCGGGGAGCTGTTTTTT.

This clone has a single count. CDR3 sequence: CASSLFPTGLYQETQYF. Written as DNA, the CDR3 is TGTGCCAGCAGCTTGTTTCCGACAGGGCTTTACCAAGAGACCCAGTACTTC. This chain joins TRBV7-9 and TRBJ2-5, with TRBD1 matching 7 bases. The CDR3 sequence is 17 residues long. Germline loops: CDR1 SEHNR, CDR2 FQNEAQ (reference sequence). J lost 0 bases, V lost 3 bases, and 10 bases had no gene match.

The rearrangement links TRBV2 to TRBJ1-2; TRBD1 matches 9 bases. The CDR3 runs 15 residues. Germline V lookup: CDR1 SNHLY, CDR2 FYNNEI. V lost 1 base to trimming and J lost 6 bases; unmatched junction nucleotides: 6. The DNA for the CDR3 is TGTGCCAGCAGTGAAGTACAGGGGGCTCATGATGGCTACACCTTC. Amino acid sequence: CASSEVQGAHDGYTF.

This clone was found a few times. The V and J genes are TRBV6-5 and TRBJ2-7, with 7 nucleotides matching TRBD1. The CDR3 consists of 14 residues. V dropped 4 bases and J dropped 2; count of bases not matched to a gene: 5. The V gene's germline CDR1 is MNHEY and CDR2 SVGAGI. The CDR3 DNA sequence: TGTGCCAGCAGTTCCCGGGACAGCGCCTACGAGCAGTACTTC. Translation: CASSSRDSAYEQYF.

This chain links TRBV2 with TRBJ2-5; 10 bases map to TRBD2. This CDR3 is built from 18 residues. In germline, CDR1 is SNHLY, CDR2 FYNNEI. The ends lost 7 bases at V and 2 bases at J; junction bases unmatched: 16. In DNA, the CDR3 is TGTGCCAGCAACCCGAGAGACCTACTAGCGGGAAGACAAGAGACCCAGTACTTC. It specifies CASNPRDLLAGRQETQYF.

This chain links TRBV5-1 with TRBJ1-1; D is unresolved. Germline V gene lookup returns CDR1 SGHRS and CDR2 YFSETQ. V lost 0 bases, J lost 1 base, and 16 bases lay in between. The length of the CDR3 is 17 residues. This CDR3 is CASSLDGWRIPNTEAFF. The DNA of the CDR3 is TGCGCCAGCAGCTTGGATGGGTGGAGAATTCCGAACACTGAAGCTTTCTTT.

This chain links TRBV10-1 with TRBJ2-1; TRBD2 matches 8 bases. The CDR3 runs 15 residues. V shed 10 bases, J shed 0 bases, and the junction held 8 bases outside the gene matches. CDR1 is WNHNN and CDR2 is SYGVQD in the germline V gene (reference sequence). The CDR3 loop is CATTPGTSSYNEQFF. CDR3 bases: TGCGCCACCACACCCGGGACTAGCTCCTACAATGAGCAGTTCTTC.

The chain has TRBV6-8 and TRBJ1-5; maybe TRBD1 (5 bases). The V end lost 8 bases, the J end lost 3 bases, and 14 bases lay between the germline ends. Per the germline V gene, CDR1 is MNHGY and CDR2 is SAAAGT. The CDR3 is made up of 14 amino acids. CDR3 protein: CASPPQVTNQPQHF. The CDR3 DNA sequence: TGTGCCAGCCCCCCACAGGTAACCAATCAGCCCCAGCATTTT.

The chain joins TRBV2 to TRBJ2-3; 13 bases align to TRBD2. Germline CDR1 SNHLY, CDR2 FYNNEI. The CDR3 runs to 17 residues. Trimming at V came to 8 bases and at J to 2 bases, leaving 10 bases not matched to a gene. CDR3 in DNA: TGTGCCAGCTTGGGACAGGGGACTAGCGGGATCACAGATACGCAGTATTTT. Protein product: CASLGQGTSGITDTQYF.

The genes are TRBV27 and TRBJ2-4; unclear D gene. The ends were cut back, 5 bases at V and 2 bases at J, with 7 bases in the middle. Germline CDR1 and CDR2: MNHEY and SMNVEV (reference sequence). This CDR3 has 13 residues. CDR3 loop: CASSPFSKNIQYF. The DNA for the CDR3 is TGTGCCAGCAGTCCCTTTTCCAAAAACATTCAGTACTTC.

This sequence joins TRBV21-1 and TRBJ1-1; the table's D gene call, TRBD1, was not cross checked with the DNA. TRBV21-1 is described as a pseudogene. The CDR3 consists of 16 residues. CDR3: CASTRVGQAMNTEAFF. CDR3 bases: TGTGCCAGCACCCGGGTCGGACAGGCTATGAACACTGAAGCTTTCTTT.

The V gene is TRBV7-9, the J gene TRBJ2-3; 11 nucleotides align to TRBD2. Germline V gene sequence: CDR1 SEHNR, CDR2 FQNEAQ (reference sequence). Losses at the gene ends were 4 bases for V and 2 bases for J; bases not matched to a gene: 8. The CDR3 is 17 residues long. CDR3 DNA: TGTGCCAGCAGCTCAAACAGACTAGCGGGGCCCACAGATACGCAGTATTTT. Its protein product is CASSSNRLAGPTDTQYF.

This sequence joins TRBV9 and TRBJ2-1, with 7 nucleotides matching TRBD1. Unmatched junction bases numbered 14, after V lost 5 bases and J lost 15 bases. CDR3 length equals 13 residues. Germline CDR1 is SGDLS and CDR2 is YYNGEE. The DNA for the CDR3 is TGTGCCAGCAGTGCCCTCGACAGGGAAAACCGGTTCTTC. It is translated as CASSALDRENRFF.

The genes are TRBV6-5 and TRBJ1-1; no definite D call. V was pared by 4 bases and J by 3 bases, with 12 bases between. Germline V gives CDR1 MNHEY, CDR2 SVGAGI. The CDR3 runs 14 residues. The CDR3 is CASSSGNTYTEAFF. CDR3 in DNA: TGTGCCAGCAGTTCAGGCAATACCTACACTGAAGCTTTCTTT.

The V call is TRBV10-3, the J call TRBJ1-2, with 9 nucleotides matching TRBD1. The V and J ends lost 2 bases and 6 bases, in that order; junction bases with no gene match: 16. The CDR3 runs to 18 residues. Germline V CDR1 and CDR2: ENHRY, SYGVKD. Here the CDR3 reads CAISELPGQGWGGNGYTF. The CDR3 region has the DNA TGTGCCATCAGTGAGCTGCCGGGACAGGGCTGGGGTGGGAATGGCTACACCTTC.

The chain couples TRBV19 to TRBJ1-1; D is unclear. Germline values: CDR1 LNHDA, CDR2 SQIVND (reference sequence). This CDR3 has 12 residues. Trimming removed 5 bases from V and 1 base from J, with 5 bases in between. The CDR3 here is CASSARNTEAFF. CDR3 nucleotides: TGTGCCAGTAGTGCCCGGAACACTGAAGCTTTCTTT.

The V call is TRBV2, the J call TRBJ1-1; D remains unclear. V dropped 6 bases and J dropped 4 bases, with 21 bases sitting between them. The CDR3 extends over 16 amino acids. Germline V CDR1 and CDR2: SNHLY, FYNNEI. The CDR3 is CASSERVRNSGTEAFF. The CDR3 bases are TGTGCCAGCAGCGAACGGGTTCGAAATAGCGGCACTGAAGCTTTCTTT.

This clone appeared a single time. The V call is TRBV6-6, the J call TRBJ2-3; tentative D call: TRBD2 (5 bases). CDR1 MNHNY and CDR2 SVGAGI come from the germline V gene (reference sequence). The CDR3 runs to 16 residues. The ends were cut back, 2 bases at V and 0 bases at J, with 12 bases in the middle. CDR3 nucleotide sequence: TGTGCCAGCAGTTACCTAGGCGGACTTAGCACAGATACGCAGTATTTT. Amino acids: CASSYLGGLSTDTQYF.